The 17 T cell receptor beta chains listed next were all sequenced from one sample in a study of T cells in Graves' hyperthyroidism and ophthalmopathy. Regions amplified from RNA transcripts were the TCR beta CDR3 regions. A set of HTBI primers served as the primers for a first-round RT-PCR of the TCR CDR3. TCRdb processed the multiplex PCR reads anew with MiXCR; each CDR3 protein has one entry. Of some 250,000 distinct CDR3 sequences listed, roughly 15% are singletons. The material sequenced was blood. The receptors were gathered from a woman in her forties or fifties with Graves' hyperthyroidism that later progressed to Graves' ophthalmopathy.

This clonotype was observed at least ten times. The V call is TRBV20-1, the J call TRBJ1-6, with 8 bases identical to TRBD1. With 6 bases clipped from V and 15 bases from J, the junction kept 19 bases outside the gene matches. Germline CDR1 and CDR2: DFQATT and SNEGSKA (reference sequence). The CDR3 has 15 residues. The CDR3 DNA sequence: TGCAGTGCCAGGGCTTGGACCCAGGGGGCGAAGCTCCTCCACTTT. Protein product: CSARAWTQGAKLLHF.

This clonotype appeared a few times. The chain combines TRBV11-2 with TRBJ1-1; 11 bases map to TRBD1. After removal of 2 bases from V and 8 bases from J, the junction contained 7 bases not matched to a gene. The germline V gene encodes CDR1 SGHAT and CDR2 FQNNGV. This CDR3 has 15 residues. CDR3: CASSLIGTGGLEAFF. In DNA form, the CDR3 reads TGTGCCAGCAGCTTAATCGGGACAGGGGGGCTCGAAGCTTTCTTT.

A note on this clonotype: This may come from a read error, since a much larger clone is one base off. The V call is TRBV7-2, the J call TRBJ1-3; 8 positions match TRBD1. Germline V lookup: CDR1 SGHTA, CDR2 FQGNSA. CDR3 length: 17 residues. CDR3 sequence: CASSLKTGAAGGSTIYF. In DNA form, the CDR3 reads TGTGCCAGCAGCCTCAAGACAGGGGCGGCGGGGGGAAGCACCATATATTTT. The complete variable domain, with remaining parts taken from reference TRBV7-2 and TRBJ1-3, reads GAGVSQSPSNKVTEKGKDVELRCDPISGHTALYWYRQSLGQGLEFLIYFQGNSAPDKSGLPSDRFSAERTGGSVSTLTIQRTQQEDSAVYLCASSLKTGAAGGSTIYFGEGSWLTVV.

At least ten counts were recorded for this clonotype. This chain connects TRBV6-1 to TRBJ2-2, with 9 nucleotides matching TRBD2. This CDR3 is 15 amino acids long. The V and J ends lost 11 bases and 6 bases, in that order; junction bases with no gene match: 13. In germline, CDR1 is MNHNS, CDR2 SASEGT. The CDR3: CAVSWGLAGAGELFF. The CDR3 bases are TGTGCCGTCTCGTGGGGACTAGCCGGCGCCGGGGAGCTGTTTTTT.

In its sample, this clonotype was seen many times. The V gene is TRBV7-9, the J gene TRBJ2-1; 10 bases line up with TRBD1. The CDR3 has 15 amino acids. V shed 5 bases and J 7 bases; nucleotides not matched to a gene: 8. The V gene's germline CDR1 is SEHNR and CDR2 FQNEAQ (reference sequence). CDR3 coding DNA: TGTGCCAGCAGCAAGACAGGGGGCTCGTCTAATGAGCAGTTCTTC. It yields the protein CASSKTGGSSNEQFF.

The chain links TRBV28 to TRBJ2-7; D perhaps matches TRBD1 (6 bases). Deletions cut 8 bases from V and 2 bases from J, with 16 bases between. The CDR3 has 14 residues. In germline, CDR1 is MDHEN, CDR2 SYDVKM. Here the CDR3 DNA reads TGTGCCAGCGGCCTCCCGGGACACACCTACGAGCAGTACTTC. Translating it yields CASGLPGHTYEQYF.

The sample holds many counts of this clonotype. The chain employs TRBV28 and TRBJ2-2; weak D call: TRBD2 (5 bases). This CDR3 spans 15 amino acids. The V gene lost 3 bases and the J gene lost 4 bases, with 12 bases spanning the gap. In germline, CDR1 is MDHEN, CDR2 SYDVKM. The CDR3 loop is CASSLGPGITGELFF. CDR3 nucleotides: TGTGCCAGCAGTTTGGGTCCGGGGATCACCGGGGAGCTGTTTTTT. The variable domain in full, completed from reference TRBV28 and TRBJ2-2, reads DVKVTQSSRYLVKRTGEKVFLECVQDMDHENMFWYRQDPGLGLRLIYFSYDVKMKEKGDIPEGYSVSREKKERFSLILESASTNQTSMYLCASSLGPGITGELFFGEGSRLTVL.

This clonotype was recorded a few times. This sequence joins TRBV6-1 and TRBJ1-2; no definite D call. There are 15 residues in the CDR3. Germline lookup yields CDR1 MNHNS and CDR2 SASEGT. Deletions cut 6 bases from V and 4 bases from J, with 18 bases between. The CDR3: CASRSAPSGPYGYTF. The CDR3, as DNA: TGTGCCAGCAGATCCGCACCCTCAGGTCCCTATGGCTACACCTTC.

This clonotype was found many times. The chain joins TRBV3-1 to TRBJ1-1, with D possibly matching TRBD1 (6 bases). Germline V CDR1 and CDR2: LGHDT, YNNKEL (reference sequence). The germline V and J ends were trimmed by 0 bases and 9 bases, with 11 bases remaining between them. This CDR3 is built from 13 residues. CDR3 region: CASSQEWGGQAFF. The CDR3 coding sequence is TGTGCCAGCAGCCAAGAATGGGGGGGGCAAGCTTTCTTT. Full variable domain (remainder filled in from reference TRBV3-1 and TRBJ1-1): DTAVSQTPKYLVTQMGNDKSIKCEQNLGHDTMYWYKQDSKKFLKIMFSYNNKELIINETVPNRFSPKSPDKAHLNLHINSLELGDSAVYFCASSQEWGGQAFFGQGTRLTVV.

This clonotype was found many times. CDR3 bases: TGTGCCACCAGCAGAGAGTACATTACAGCTAATGAAAAACTGTTTTTT. It yields the protein CATSREYITANEKLFF. The chain is built from TRBV15 and TRBJ1-4; D gene ambiguous. Trimming left V 0 bases short and J 3 bases short, with 11 bases between. This CDR3 is built from 16 residues. The germline gives CDR1 LNHNV, CDR2 YYDKDF (reference sequence).

This clonotype was detected only a few times. The V and J genes are TRBV19 and TRBJ2-1; TRBD2 matches 10 bases. CDR3 length: 16 residues. CDR1 is LNHDA and CDR2 is SQIVND in the germline V gene (reference sequence). The ends lost 1 base at V and 7 bases at J; junction bases unmatched: 7. The CDR3 DNA reads as TGTGCCAGTAGTATAGCGGTCGGACTAGCGGAAAATGAGCAGTTCTTC. Residues: CASSIAVGLAENEQFF.

This clonotype was recorded many times. This chain connects TRBV6-1 to TRBJ1-2; D may be TRBD1 (6 bases). The germline CDR1 and CDR2 sequences are MNHNS and SASEGT. This CDR3 has 16 amino acids. V lost 5 bases and J lost 0, with 16 bases in between. In DNA form, the CDR3 reads TGTGCCAGCAGTTTGGACAGTTTATCAGCTAACTATGGCTACACCTTC. This sequence encodes CASSLDSLSANYGYTF.

The chain combines TRBV5-6 with TRBJ2-7; D is perhaps TRBD1 (5 bases). Germline V gene data show CDR1 as SGHDT and CDR2 as YYEEEE. V lost 5 bases and J lost 0, with 15 bases in between. The CDR3 runs to 15 residues. The CDR3 region is CASSPGIPYSYEQYF. In nucleotides, the CDR3 is TGTGCCAGCAGTCCAGGGATTCCCTACTCCTACGAGCAGTACTTC.

A few counts support this clonotype. V and J are TRBV14 and TRBJ2-1; D is undetermined. CDR3 length equals 13 residues. Germline V CDR1 and CDR2: SGHDN, FVKESK. The V end lost 1 base, the J end lost 3 bases, and 4 bases lay between the germline ends. CDR3 amino acids: CASSQARYNEQFF. The CDR3 region has the DNA TGTGCCAGCAGCCAAGCACGCTACAATGAGCAGTTCTTC.

This chain connects TRBV5-4 to TRBJ2-3, with D unclear. CDR1 and CDR2 (germline): SGHNT, YYREEE (reference sequence). Trimming removed 0 bases at V and 1 base at J, with 12 bases between. The CDR3 totals 16 residues. Here the CDR3 DNA reads TGTGCCAGCAGCTTGGTAAGGGAATCTGGCACAGATACGCAGTATTTT. Residues: CASSLVRESGTDTQYF.

The chain recombines TRBV9 with TRBJ2-7, with TRBD2 matching 7 bases. From germline, CDR1 is SGDLS and CDR2 YYNGEE. The CDR3 contains 15 residues. V was clipped by 3 bases and J by 0 bases; unmatched bases: 6. The CDR3 spells CASSGLAESSYEQYF. The CDR3 region has the DNA TGTGCCAGCAGCGGGCTAGCGGAGAGCTCCTACGAGCAGTACTTC. The full variable domain, completed using reference TRBV9 and TRBJ2-7, is DSGVTQTPKHLITATGQRVTLRCSPRSGDLSVYWYQQSLDQGLQFLIQYYNGEERAKGNILERFSAQQFPDLHSELNLSSLELGDSALYFCASSGLAESSYEQYFGPGTRLTVT.

This clonotype was picked up a small number of times. The CDR3 DNA reads as TGTGCCAGCAGCCCCTGGACTAGCGGAAGCTCCTACAATGAGCAGTTCTTC. Translation: CASSPWTSGSSYNEQFF. The V and J genes are TRBV5-4 and TRBJ2-1, with 10 bases identical to TRBD2. The CDR3 has 17 residues. J lost 0 bases, V lost 4 bases, and 7 bases had no gene match. From germline, CDR1 is SGHNT and CDR2 YYREEE (reference sequence).